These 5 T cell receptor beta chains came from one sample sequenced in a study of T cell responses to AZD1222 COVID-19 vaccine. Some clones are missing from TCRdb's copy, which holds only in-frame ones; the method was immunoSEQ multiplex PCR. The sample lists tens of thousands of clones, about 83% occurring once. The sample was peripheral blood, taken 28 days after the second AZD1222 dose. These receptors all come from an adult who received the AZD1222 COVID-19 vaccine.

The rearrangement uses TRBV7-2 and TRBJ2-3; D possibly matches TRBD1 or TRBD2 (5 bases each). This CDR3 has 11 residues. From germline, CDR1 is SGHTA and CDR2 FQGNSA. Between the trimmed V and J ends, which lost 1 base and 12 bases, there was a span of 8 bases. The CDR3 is CASSLEGTQYF. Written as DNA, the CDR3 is TGTGCCAGCAGCTTAGAAGGGACCCAGTATTTT.

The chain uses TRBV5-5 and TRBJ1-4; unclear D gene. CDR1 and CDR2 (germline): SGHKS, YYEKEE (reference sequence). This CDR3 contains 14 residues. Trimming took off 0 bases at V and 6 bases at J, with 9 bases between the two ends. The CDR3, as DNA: TGTGCCAGCAGCTTGGAAACCTGGTATGAAAAACTGTTTTTT. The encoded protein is CASSLETWYEKLFF.

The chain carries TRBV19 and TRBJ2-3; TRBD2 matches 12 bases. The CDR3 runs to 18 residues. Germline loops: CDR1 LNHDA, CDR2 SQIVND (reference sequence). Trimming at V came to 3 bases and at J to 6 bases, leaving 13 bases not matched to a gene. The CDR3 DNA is TGTGCCAGTAGTATCCGAATTTTACTAGCGGGGGGCCGGGATACGCAGTATTTT. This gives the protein CASSIRILLAGGRDTQYF.

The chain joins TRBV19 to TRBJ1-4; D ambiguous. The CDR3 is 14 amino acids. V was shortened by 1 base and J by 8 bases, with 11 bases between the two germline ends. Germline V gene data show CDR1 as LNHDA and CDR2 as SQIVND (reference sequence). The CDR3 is CASSIGRNIEKLFF. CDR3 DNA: TGTGCCAGTAGTATAGGGCGGAATATAGAAAAACTGTTTTTT.

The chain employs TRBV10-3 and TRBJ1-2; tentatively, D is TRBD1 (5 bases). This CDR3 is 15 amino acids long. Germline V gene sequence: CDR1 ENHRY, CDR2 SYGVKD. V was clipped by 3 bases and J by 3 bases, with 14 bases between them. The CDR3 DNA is TGTGCCATCAGTGAAGTGGGCAGGGAGGACTATGGCTACACCTTC. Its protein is CAISEVGREDYGYTF.